This T cell receptor (beta chain) was documented in a study of a mutant IDH1 vaccine in newly diagnosed glioma. Trimming shortened V by 4 bases and J by 1 base, and 12 bases separated the two germline ends. The CDR3 covers 15 residues. CDR1 and CDR2 from the germline V gene are SGHNT and YYREEE (reference sequence). As for time point: week 35, safety follow-up. Every vaccination contained 300 ug of the mutant IDH1 20-mer peptide and was paired with topical imiquimod. Sequencing was performed with immunoSEQ multiplex PCR; in TCRdb, only in-frame clones are kept and a portion is missing. The data contain 45,000 or so clones, 81% of them singletons. As concerns this clone: Its antigen is unidentified.

The specimen comprised PBMCs, sampled from a glioma patient whose treatment included an IDH1 peptide vaccine. The source is a woman between 40 and 55 years old with glioma. Some clones in this sample may be carry-over from other donors' samples. The J gene is TRBJ2-4, the V gene TRBV5-4; no reliable D call. The CDR3 DNA reads TGTGCCAGCAGCCCCATAGATACGGCCAAAAACATTCAGTACTTC. This encodes CASSPIDTAKNIQYF.